What follows are 21 T cell receptor beta chains derived from one specimen sequenced in a study of shared clonotypes between healthy human individuals. The protocol was immunoSEQ multiplex PCR, while the TCRdb copy is restricted to in-frame clones and leaves out a portion. The sample carries about 1.5 million clones, 95% to 99% recorded once. What was sequenced was naive CD4+ T cells sorted from blood. Subset in this sample: CD45RA+ positively selected. The source of these receptors is a man between 25 and 39 years old in good health.

J is TRBJ2-3 and V is TRBV6-1; maybe TRBD2 (6 bases). The CDR3 has 15 residues. V lost 4 bases and J 3 bases, leaving 14 bases between the germline ends. Germline CDR1 MNHNS, CDR2 SASEGT. The CDR3 region has the DNA TGTGCCAGCAGTGCGACGGGAGTGGGGACAGATACGCAGTATTTT. Its protein is CASSATGVGTDTQYF.

The chain is built from TRBV18 and TRBJ1-4; the match to TRBD1 covers 7 bases. V dropped 5 bases and J dropped 3; count of bases not matched to a gene: 12. The CDR3 has 17 amino acids. Germline CDR1 KGHSH, CDR2 LQKENI. CDR3: CASSAHSPGTANEKLFF. The CDR3 DNA sequence: TGTGCCAGCTCAGCACATTCGCCCGGGACAGCTAATGAAAAACTGTTTTTT. Full variable domain (remainder filled in from reference TRBV18 and TRBJ1-4): NAGVMQNPRHLVRRRGQEARLRCSPMKGHSHVYWYRQLPEEGLKFMVYLQKENIIDESGMPKERFSAEFPKEGPSILRIQQVVRGDSAAYFCASSAHSPGTANEKLFFGSGTQLSVL.

The genes are TRBV5-8 and TRBJ1-2; 7 bases agree with TRBD1. Germline-derived CDR1 and CDR2 are SGHTS and YDEGEE. This CDR3 is 13 amino acids long. The trim removed 5 bases at V and 4 bases at J, leaving 5 bases unmatched. This CDR3 is CASRNRGTYGYTF. CDR3 sequence (DNA): TGTGCCAGCAGAAACAGGGGCACCTATGGCTACACCTTC.

This chain uses TRBV7-3 with TRBJ2-7, with D perhaps matching TRBD2 (5 bases). Germline CDR1 is SGHTA and CDR2 is FQGTGA. CDR3 length: 12 residues. V gave up 4 bases and J gave up 9 bases, with 13 bases separating them. In nucleotides, the CDR3 is TGTGCCAGCAGCTCCCCCGGGGTCCCGCAGTACTTC. This sequence encodes CASSSPGVPQYF. Drawing the rest from reference TRBV7-3 and TRBJ2-7, the complete variable domain is GAGVSQTPSNKVTEKGKYVELRCDPISGHTALYWYRQSLGQGPEFLIYFQGTGAADDSGLPNDRFFAVRPEGSVSTLKIQRTERGDSAVYLCASSSPGVPQYFGPGTRLTVT.

The gene calls are TRBV19 and TRBJ2-1; TRBD2 matches 12 bases. CDR3 length equals 19 residues. Trimming at V came to 7 bases and at J to 4 bases, leaving 17 bases not matched to a gene. Looked up from germline, CDR1 is LNHDA and CDR2 is SQIVND (reference sequence). CDR3: CASKVDRSGTSGGYNEQFF. In nucleotides, the CDR3 is TGTGCCAGTAAGGTAGACAGGTCAGGCACTAGCGGGGGGTACAATGAGCAGTTCTTC.

This chain joins TRBV15 and TRBJ2-1, with D uncertain. V was shortened by 6 bases and J by 9 bases, with 15 bases between the two germline ends. Looked up from germline, CDR1 is LNHNV and CDR2 is YYDKDF (reference sequence). CDR3 size: 13 residues. CDR3 region: CATSIAHDIEQFF. CDR3 sequence (DNA): TGTGCCACCAGTATAGCACACGATATTGAGCAGTTCTTC.

The V gene is TRBV25-1, the J gene TRBJ1-5; a weak D match, TRBD1 (5 bases). This CDR3 is 14 amino acids long. Trimming removed 5 bases at V and 6 bases at J, with 14 bases between. In germline, CDR1 is MGHDK, CDR2 SYGVNS. The CDR3 nucleotides are TGTGCCAGCAGTACCCGGGGGTTTAGTCAGCCCCAGCATTTT. Translating gives CASSTRGFSQPQHF.

The chain combines TRBV7-2 with TRBJ1-2, with 9 bases matching TRBD1. The CDR3 runs to 13 residues. Germline CDR1 SGHTA, CDR2 FQGNSA. V lost 5 bases to trimming and J lost 8 bases; unmatched junction nucleotides: 6. CDR3 nucleotide sequence: TGTGCCAGCAGCGTGGACAGGGGATACGGCTACACCTTC. Its translation: CASSVDRGYGYTF.

The chain recombines TRBV5-1 with TRBJ2-7; D is perhaps TRBD2 (5 bases). The CDR3 consists of 14 residues. CDR1 and CDR2 (germline): SGHRS, YFSETQ. V gave up 0 bases and J gave up 3 bases, with 10 bases separating them. The CDR3 loop is CASSLDGRDYEQYF. CDR3 bases: TGCGCCAGCAGCTTGGACGGACGGGACTACGAGCAGTACTTC.

The chain recombines TRBV2 with TRBJ1-1, with D possibly matching TRBD1 (6 bases). Trimming pared 7 bases from V and 3 bases from J, leaving 18 bases between. Germline V lookup: CDR1 SNHLY, CDR2 FYNNEI. This CDR3 comprises 15 residues. Here the CDR3 reads CASKVQRQAYTEAFF. The CDR3 nucleotides are TGTGCCAGCAAAGTACAAAGACAGGCGTACACTGAAGCTTTCTTT.

CDR3 residues: CASSILAFSYNEQFF. CDR3 DNA: TGTGCCAGCAGCATACTAGCGTTTTCCTACAATGAGCAGTTCTTC. The rearrangement joins TRBV5-6 to TRBJ2-1; 7 bases agree with TRBD2. The CDR3 is 15 residues long. Germline lookup yields CDR1 SGHDT and CDR2 YYEEEE. Losses at the gene ends were 4 bases for V and 1 base for J; bases not matched to a gene: 5.

The chain combines TRBV29-1 with TRBJ1-2; no reliable D call. The CDR3 consists of 12 residues. V was trimmed by 3 bases and J by 8 bases, leaving 13 bases between them. The germline V gene encodes CDR1 SQVTM and CDR2 ANQGSEA. The CDR3 region is CSVETPTRGYTF. Written as DNA, the CDR3 is TGCAGCGTTGAGACCCCTACTAGAGGCTACACCTTC.

This rearrangement joins TRBV18 to TRBJ1-1, with 7 bases that match TRBD1. The CDR3 sequence is 15 residues long. After removal of 1 base from V and 4 bases from J, the junction contained 6 bases not matched to a gene. Germline V gives CDR1 KGHSH, CDR2 LQKENI. The CDR3 bases are TGTGCCAGCTCACCACAGGGGGCGGTGGGCACTGAAGCTTTCTTT. This encodes CASSPQGAVGTEAFF.

The V call is TRBV28, the J call TRBJ1-1, with unresolved D. This CDR3 region has 12 residues. Germline V gene lookup returns CDR1 MDHEN and CDR2 SYDVKM. Deletions cut 2 bases from V and 6 bases from J, with 7 bases between. The CDR3 region has the DNA TGTGCCAGCAGTTTAGGTCCCGCTGAAGCTTTCTTT. Protein sequence: CASSLGPAEAFF. The whole variable domain, filled in from reference TRBV28 and TRBJ1-1, reads DVKVTQSSRYLVKRTGEKVFLECVQDMDHENMFWYRQDPGLGLRLIYFSYDVKMKEKGDIPEGYSVSREKKERFSLILESASTNQTSMYLCASSLGPAEAFFGQGTRLTVV.

This clone was observed a single time. The chain joins TRBV9 to TRBJ2-1; TRBD2 agrees at 12 bases. With V trimmed by 3 bases and J by 8 bases, 6 bases remained unmatched. The CDR3 runs to 15 residues. CDR1 is SGDLS and CDR2 is YYNGEE in the germline V gene. The CDR3 nucleotides read TGTGCCAGCAGCGAGACTAGCGGGAGTCGGGATGAGCAGTTCTTC. Its protein is CASSETSGSRDEQFF.

The V gene is TRBV28, the J gene TRBJ1-5; 10 bases line up with TRBD1. The germline V gene encodes CDR1 MDHEN and CDR2 SYDVKM. After removal of 5 bases from V and 7 bases from J, the junction contained 17 bases not matched to a gene. This CDR3 region has 18 residues. The CDR3 DNA reads TGTGCCAGCAGTCGGGACAGGGGACTAGTCCTGGTCAGGCAGCCCCAGCATTTT. The encoded protein is CASSRDRGLVLVRQPQHF.

This clone is a singleton in its sample. The chain has TRBV6-5 and TRBJ2-7; no firm D call. Germline CDR1 and CDR2: MNHEY and SVGAGI. CDR3 length: 15 residues. V dropped 4 bases and J dropped 1 base, with 14 bases sitting between them. CDR3 DNA sequence: TGTGCCAGCAGTTCCCGGGCAGGTGGATCCTACGAGCAGTACTTC. This translates into CASSSRAGGSYEQYF.

This rearrangement joins TRBV30 to TRBJ2-7; tentative D call: TRBD1 (6 bases). V was pared by 3 bases and J by 4 bases, with 19 bases between. In germline, CDR1 is GTSNPN, CDR2 SVGIG (reference sequence). The CDR3 covers 15 residues. For the CDR3, the DNA is TGTGCCTGGAGCCGGCTAGGGGGTACCAAATACGAGCAGTACTTC. It specifies CAWSRLGGTKYEQYF. Together with reference TRBV30 and TRBJ2-7, the CDR3 gives the full variable domain: SQTIHQWPATLVQPVGSPLSLECTVEGTSNPNLYWYRQAAGRGLQLLFYSVGIGQISSEVPQNLSASRPQDRQFILSSKKLLLSDSGFYLCAWSRLGGTKYEQYFGPGTRLTVT.

This clone has just one count. The genes are TRBV7-9 and TRBJ1-1; D is perhaps TRBD1 (5 bases). In germline, CDR1 is SEHNR, CDR2 FQNEAQ (reference sequence). The ends were cut back, 3 bases at V and 11 bases at J, with 10 bases in the middle. This CDR3 spans 11 amino acids. The CDR3 bases are TGTGCCAGCAGCTTTCAGGGTTCGGCTTTCTTT. It encodes CASSFQGSAFF.

The chain is built from TRBV5-6 and TRBJ2-5; TRBD2 might be the D (5 bases). The length of the CDR3 is 14 residues. Germline values: CDR1 SGHDT, CDR2 YYEEEE. Deletions cut 0 bases from V and 2 bases from J, with 8 bases between. CDR3 residues: CASSLARGQETQYF. The CDR3 region has the DNA TGTGCCAGCAGCTTGGCCCGGGGACAAGAGACCCAGTACTTC.

On this clone itself: This same CDR3 is encoded by further DNA sequences in the sample. The gene calls are TRBV9 and TRBJ2-3, with unresolved D. Trimming took off 4 bases at V and 1 base at J, with 10 bases between the two ends. The CDR3 contains 14 residues. CDR1 and CDR2 from the germline V gene are SGDLS and YYNGEE. The CDR3 sequence: CASSPGQGTDTQYF. DNA for the CDR3: TGTGCCAGCAGCCCTGGGCAGGGCACAGATACGCAGTATTTT.